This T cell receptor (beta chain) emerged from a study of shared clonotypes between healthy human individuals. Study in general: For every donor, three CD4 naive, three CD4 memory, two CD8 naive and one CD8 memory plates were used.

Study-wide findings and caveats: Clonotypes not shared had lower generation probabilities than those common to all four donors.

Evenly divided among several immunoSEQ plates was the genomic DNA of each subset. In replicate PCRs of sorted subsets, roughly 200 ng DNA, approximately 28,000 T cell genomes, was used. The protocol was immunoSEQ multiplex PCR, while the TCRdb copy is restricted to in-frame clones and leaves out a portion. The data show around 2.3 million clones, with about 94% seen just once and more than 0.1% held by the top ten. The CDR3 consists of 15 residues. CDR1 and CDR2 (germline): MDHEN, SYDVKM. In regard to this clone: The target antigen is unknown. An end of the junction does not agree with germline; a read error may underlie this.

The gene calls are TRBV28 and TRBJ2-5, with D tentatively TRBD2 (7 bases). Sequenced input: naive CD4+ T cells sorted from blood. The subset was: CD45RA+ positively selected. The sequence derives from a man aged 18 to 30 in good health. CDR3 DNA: TGTGCCCGCAGCACAAACTCGGGGGGCGGGGGGACCCAGTACTTC. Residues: CARSTNSGGGGTQYF.